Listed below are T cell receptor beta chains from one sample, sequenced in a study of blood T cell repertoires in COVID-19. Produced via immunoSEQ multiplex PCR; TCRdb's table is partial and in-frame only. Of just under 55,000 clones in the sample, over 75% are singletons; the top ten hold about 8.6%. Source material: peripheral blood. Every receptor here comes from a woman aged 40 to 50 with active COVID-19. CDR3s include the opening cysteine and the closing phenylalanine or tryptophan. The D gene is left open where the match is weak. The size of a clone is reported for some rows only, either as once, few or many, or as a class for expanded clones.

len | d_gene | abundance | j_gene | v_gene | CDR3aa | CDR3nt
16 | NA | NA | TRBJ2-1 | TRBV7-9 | CASSLIVLGSNNEQFF | TGTGCCAGCAGCTTAATAGTACTAGGGTCGAACAATGAGCAGTTCTTC
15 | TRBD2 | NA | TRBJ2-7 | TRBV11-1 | CASSPLAGSGYEQYF | TGTGCCAGCAGCCCCTTAGCGGGGTCCGGCTACGAGCAGTACTTC
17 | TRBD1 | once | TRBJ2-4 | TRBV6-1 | CASSEHRGDGAKNIQYF | TGTGCCAGCAGTGAACACAGGGGCGACGGAGCCAAAAACATTCAGTACTTC
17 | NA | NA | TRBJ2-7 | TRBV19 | CASGGSAGGPDSYEQYF | TGTGCCAGTGGAGGGTCCGCCGGGGGGCCCGACTCCTACGAGCAGTACTTC
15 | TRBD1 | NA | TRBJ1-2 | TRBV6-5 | CASRLPGTGGSGYTF | TGTGCCAGCAGACTTCCCGGGACAGGGGGCTCCGGCTACACCTTC
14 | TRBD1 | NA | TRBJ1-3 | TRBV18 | CASSPTGVGNTIYF | TGTGCCAGCTCCCCCACAGGGGTTGGAAACACCATATATTTT
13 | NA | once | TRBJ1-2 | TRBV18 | CASFSRGNYGYTF | TGTGCCAGCTTCAGCCGGGGAAACTATGGCTACACCTTC
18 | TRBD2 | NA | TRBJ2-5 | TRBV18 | CASSRFGLAGDGKETQYF | TGTGCCAGCTCACGGTTCGGTCTAGCGGGAGACGGTAAAGAGACCCAGTACTTC
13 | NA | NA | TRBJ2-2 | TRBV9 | CASSFGQIGELFF | TGTGCCAGCAGCTTCGGACAGATCGGGGAGCTGTTTTTT
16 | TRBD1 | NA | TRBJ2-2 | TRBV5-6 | CASREGTGIDTGELFF | TGTGCCAGCAGGGAAGGGACAGGGATTGACACCGGGGAGCTGTTTTTT
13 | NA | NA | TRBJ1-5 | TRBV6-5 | CASSYSFGQPQHF | TGTGCCAGCAGTTACTCTTTCGGTCAGCCCCAGCATTTT
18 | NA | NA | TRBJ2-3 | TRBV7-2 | CASSLVGGHRAYTDTQYF | TGTGCCAGCAGCTTAGTAGGGGGACACCGGGCTTACACAGATACGCAGTATTTT
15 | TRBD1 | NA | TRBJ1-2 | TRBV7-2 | CASSSILGGLYGYTF | TGTGCCAGCAGCTCAATCTTAGGGGGCCTCTATGGCTACACCTTC
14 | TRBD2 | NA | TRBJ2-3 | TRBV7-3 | CASSYGGAWDTQYF | TGTGCCAGCAGCTACGGGGGGGCTTGGGATACGCAGTATTTT
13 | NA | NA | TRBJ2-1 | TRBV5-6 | CASSLPTRNEQFF | TGTGCCAGCAGCCTCCCGACTCGAAATGAGCAGTTCTTC
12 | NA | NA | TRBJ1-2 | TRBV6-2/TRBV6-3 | CASSPPEGGYTF | TGTGCCAGCAGTCCCCCGGAGGGCGGCTACACCTTC
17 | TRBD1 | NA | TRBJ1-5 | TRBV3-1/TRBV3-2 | CASSQALDRGRCQPQHF | TGTGCCAGCAGCCAAGCTCTGGACAGGGGGCGATGTCAGCCCCAGCATTTT
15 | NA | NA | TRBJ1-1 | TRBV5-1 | CASSLQGRMNTEAFF | TGCGCCAGCAGCTTACAGGGAAGGATGAACACTGAAGCTTTCTTT
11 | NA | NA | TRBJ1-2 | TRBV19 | CASSNSYGYTF | TGTGCCAGTAGTAACAGCTATGGCTACACCTTC
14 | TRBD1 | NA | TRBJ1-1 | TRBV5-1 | CASSAGQEGTEAFF | TGCGCCAGCAGCGCGGGACAGGAAGGGACTGAAGCTTTCTTT
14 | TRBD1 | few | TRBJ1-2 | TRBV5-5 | CASSSIGQGNGYTF | TGTGCCAGCAGCTCGATAGGACAGGGGAATGGCTACACCTTC
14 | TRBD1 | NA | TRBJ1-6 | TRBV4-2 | CASSPRGSGSPLHF | TGTGCCAGCAGCCCCAGGGGGTCTGGTTCACCCCTCCACTTT